Shown below are 5 T cell receptor beta chains from a single sample sequenced in a study of CD8 T cells in Susac syndrome. It was with random hexamers that roughly 0.45 to 1 ug RNA was reverse transcribed. In TCRdb, the immunoSEQ multiplex PCR reads were re-called with MiXCR into one record per CDR3 protein. The sample holds about 300,000 distinct CDR3 sequences, approximately 91% seen once. Sequenced: CD8+ T cells from PBMCs. All receptors derive from a human donor with multiple sclerosis.

The chain couples TRBV7-2 to TRBJ2-5, with 7 bases matching TRBD1. Trimming removed 5 bases from V and 5 bases from J; junction bases left unmatched: 11. The CDR3 is 15 amino acids. The germline CDR1 and CDR2 sequences are SGHTA and FQGNSA. Here the CDR3 reads CASSDRDSLGETQYF. The CDR3 DNA sequence: TGTGCCAGCAGCGACCGGGACAGCCTCGGTGAGACCCAGTACTTC.

The chain uses TRBV20-1 and TRBJ2-5; no reliable D call. The CDR3 runs to 10 residues. V shed 6 bases and J shed 2 bases, with 4 bases lying between them. Per germline, CDR1 DFQATT and CDR2 SNEGSKA (reference sequence). The CDR3 nucleotides read TGCAGTGCCTGGCAAGAGACCCAGTACTTC. As protein: CSAWQETQYF.

V usage is TRBV6-6 and J usage is TRBJ2-3, with TRBD1 matching over 9 bases. The CDR3 consists of 14 residues. J was trimmed by 7 bases and V by 2 bases; bases with no gene match: 4. Germline CDR1 and CDR2: MNHNY and SVGAGI (reference sequence). The chain's CDR3 is CASSYGGQGYTQYF. The CDR3 DNA sequence: TGTGCCAGCAGTTACGGCGGACAGGGGTATACGCAGTATTTT.

CDR3 nucleotide sequence: TGTGCCAGCAGTTATGAGGCGGAGACCGGGGAGCTGTTTTTT. Translation: CASSYEAETGELFF. The chain employs TRBV6-2 or TRBV6-3 and TRBJ2-2; D is unclear. The germline gives CDR1 MNHEY, CDR2 SVGEGT. V was cut by 3 bases and J by 5 bases, with 10 bases left in between. This CDR3 has 14 residues.

The chain employs TRBV11-2 and TRBJ2-1, with D perhaps matching TRBD1 or TRBD2 (5 bases each). V was cut by 5 bases and J by 7 bases, with 15 bases left in between. Per germline, CDR1 SGHAT and CDR2 FQNNGV. CDR3 length: 14 residues. The chain's CDR3 is CASSPEGSVNEQFF. The CDR3 nucleotides read TGTGCCAGCAGCCCCGAGGGGAGTGTGAATGAGCAGTTCTTC.